A selection of T cell receptor beta chains follows, all from one sample in a study of blood T cell repertoires in COVID-19. Assay: immunoSEQ multiplex PCR; the TCRdb copy retains only in-frame clones and omits some. The sample includes a few hundred thousand clones, around 91% of them seen just once. Specimen: peripheral blood. The receptors here all came from a woman in her fifties or sixties with acute or convalescent COVID-19. Each CDR3 is given with its conserved first and last residue. Fields, in order: J gene, D gene, V gene, CDR3 length, clone size, CDR3 DNA, CDR3 protein. A D gene is named only where the DNA matches it firmly. The size entry is marked missing in some rows and otherwise reads once, few, many or a size class.

TRBJ2-7,TRBD2,TRBV12-3/TRBV12-4,13,-,TGTGCCAGCAGACTAGCGGGAGGGCCGGAGCAGTACTTC,CASRLAGGPEQYF
TRBJ2-1,-,TRBV28,14,-,TGTGCCAGCAGTTTAAGCACTCGGTCACGAGAGCAGTTCTTC,CASSLSTRSREQFF
TRBJ1-2,-,TRBV27,14,few,TGTGCCAGCAGCTGGGCCGGACAGAACTATGGCTACACCTTC,CASSWAGQNYGYTF
TRBJ1-3,-,TRBV5-6,15,-,TGTGCCAGCAGCCCAACAGGCGACTCTGGAAACACCATATATTTT,CASSPTGDSGNTIYF
TRBJ1-5,TRBD1,TRBV15,15,-,TGTGCCACCAGCAAGGACAGGGGTGCAAATCAGCCCCAGCATTTT,CATSKDRGANQPQHF
TRBJ2-3,TRBD2,TRBV19,17,-,TGTGCCAGTAGTATAGATCGGACTAGCGGACTCACAGATACGCAGTATTTT,CASSIDRTSGLTDTQYF
TRBJ1-5,TRBD1,TRBV4-3,16,-,TGCGCCAGCAGCCAAGATGTATCAGGGGGAGGTCAGCCCCAGCATTTT,CASSQDVSGGGQPQHF
TRBJ1-4,TRBD1,TRBV7-2,15,-,TGTGCCAGCAGCCCCGACAGGGTCCGTTCTGAAAAACTGTTTTTT,CASSPDRVRSEKLFF
TRBJ2-7,-,TRBV15,15,-,TGTGCCACCAGCAGAGTTAACGACTTGGGCTACGAGCAGTACTTC,CATSRVNDLGYEQYF
TRBJ2-5,-,TRBV4-3,14,-,TGCGCCAGCAGCCAAGGGCTAAGCGGAGAGACCCAGTACTTC,CASSQGLSGETQYF
TRBJ2-1,TRBD2,TRBV13,14,once,TGTGCCAGCAGCCCTCTCGCGGGGGTTGATGAGCAGTTCTTC,CASSPLAGVDEQFF
TRBJ2-1,TRBD2,TRBV9,17,-,TGTGCCAGCAGCGTAGGCTCGCGGGGGGGACTTTACAATGAGCAGTTCTTC,CASSVGSRGGLYNEQFF
TRBJ2-3,-,TRBV6-5,15,-,TGTGCCAGCAATAGGGGGTACACGGACACAGATACGCAGTATTTT,CASNRGYTDTDTQYF
TRBJ1-1,-,TRBV11-3,14,-,TGTGCCAGCACCCGTAGGGGAATGAACACTGAAGCTTTCTTT,CASTRRGMNTEAFF
TRBJ2-1,TRBD1,TRBV7-8,15,-,TGTGCCAGCAGCCGAGGGGGCAGTTTGGACAATGAGCAGTTCTTC,CASSRGGSLDNEQFF
TRBJ1-2,-,TRBV10-3,13,-,TGTGCCATCAGTGGGGGCAGCTACTATGGCTACACCTTC,CAISGGSYYGYTF
TRBJ1-5,TRBD1,TRBV7-9,15,-,TGTGCCAGCAGCTTCGGCACAGGGGGCAATCAGCCCCAGCATTTT,CASSFGTGGNQPQHF
TRBJ2-1,-,TRBV14,13,-,TGTGCCAGCAGCCCTCTTGGGCTCTATGAGCAGTTCTTC,CASSPLGLYEQFF
TRBJ1-1,-,TRBV14,14,-,TGTGCCAGCAGCCAAGGTTTGGGAGGGGCTGAAGCTTTCTTT,CASSQGLGGAEAFF
TRBJ1-3,-,TRBV29-1,13,-,TGCAGCGTTGAAGATCGGACAGCGGACACCATATATTTT,CSVEDRTADTIYF
TRBJ1-2,TRBD1,TRBV29-1,15,-,TGCAGCGCCGCTAGACAGGGAACGATTCACTATGGCTACACCTTC,CSAARQGTIHYGYTF
TRBJ1-1,TRBD1,TRBV7-8,15,-,TGTGCCAGCAGCTTAGGGGGACAGGGGCGTACTGAAGCTTTCTTT,CASSLGGQGRTEAFF
TRBJ2-2,TRBD1,TRBV24-1,15,-,TGTGCCACCAGAGGGACAGGGGAGAACACCGGGGAGCTGTTTTTT,CATRGTGENTGELFF
TRBJ1-2,TRBD1,TRBV27,16,-,TGTGCCAGCAGTTTATCGTGGGGGGACAGAGACTATGGCTACACCTTC,CASSLSWGDRDYGYTF
TRBJ2-7,TRBD1,TRBV6-5,12,few,TGTGCCAGCAGCCCAGACAGGGACGTGCAGTACTTC,CASSPDRDVQYF
TRBJ1-2,-,TRBV7-3,14,once,TGTGCCAGCAGCTTATGGGCGGGGACGGGTGGCTACACCTTC,CASSLWAGTGGYTF
TRBJ1-2,-,TRBV18,12,few,TGTGCCAGCTCACCGGAGGGTGGTGGCTACACCTTC,CASSPEGGGYTF
TRBJ1-1,-,TRBV27,13,-,TGTGCCAGCAGTGCGGCCAGGGACACTGAAGCTTTCTTT,CASSAARDTEAFF
TRBJ1-2,-,TRBV4-2,15,once,TGTGCCAGCAGCCAAGATGCGATCTCTAACTATGGCTACACCTTC,CASSQDAISNYGYTF
TRBJ1-5,-,TRBV4-3,14,-,TGCGCCAGCAGCCCTTGGGCAGGGGATCAGCCCCAGCATTTT,CASSPWAGDQPQHF
TRBJ2-1,TRBD2,TRBV7-3,19,-,TGTGCCAGCAGCCGAACTGGGACTAGACCACCCAACTCCTACAATGAGCAGTTCTTC,CASSRTGTRPPNSYNEQFF
TRBJ2-2,-,TRBV28,17,once,TGTGCCAGCAGTTTATTCTCTTGGGGCCGGAACACCGGGGAGCTGTTTTTT,CASSLFSWGRNTGELFF
TRBJ1-3,TRBD1,TRBV6-6,19,once,TGTGCCAGCAGTCCCAACCGGGACAGGGGGCGCGCGGCTGGAAACACCATATATTTT,CASSPNRDRGRAAGNTIYF
TRBJ2-3,TRBD2,TRBV9,14,-,TGTGCCAGCAGCGCGGGACTAGCTACAGATACGCAGTATTTT,CASSAGLATDTQYF
TRBJ1-4,-,TRBV7-2,13,once,TGTGCCAGCAGCCCGCAACAGAATGAAAAACTGTTTTTT,CASSPQQNEKLFF
TRBJ2-7,TRBD1,TRBV7-2,14,-,TGTGCCAGCAGTCGGGACAGGGCTTCCTACGAGCAGTACTTC,CASSRDRASYEQYF
TRBJ2-1,TRBD2,TRBV7-9,18,-,TGTGCCAGCAGCTCCAACTGGGGGACTAGCGGTGAAAGAAATGAGCAGTTCTTC,CASSSNWGTSGERNEQFF
TRBJ1-2,TRBD1,TRBV6-1,14,-,TGTGCCAGCAGACAACCGGGACAGCTTTATGGCTACACCTTC,CASRQPGQLYGYTF
TRBJ2-2,TRBD2,TRBV28,17,-,TGTGCCAGCATCCCTCCTTCTGGGACTAGCGGGTCCGGGGAGCTGTTTTTT,CASIPPSGTSGSGELFF
TRBJ1-2,TRBD1,TRBV19,15,-,TGTGCCTGCACTGGACAGGGAATGACTAACTATGGCTACACCTTC,CACTGQGMTNYGYTF
TRBJ2-5,-,TRBV10-3,15,-,TGTGCCATCAGAGAAAACGACAGGTCCAGAGAGACCCAGTACTTC,CAIRENDRSRETQYF
TRBJ1-1,TRBD1,TRBV7-2,14,-,TGTGCCAGCAGCCCTGACAGGGGGTTTACTGAAGCTTTCTTT,CASSPDRGFTEAFF
TRBJ1-2,TRBD1,TRBV7-2,13,-,TGTGCCAGCAGCCCTGGACAGGGGAGAGGCTACACCTTC,CASSPGQGRGYTF
TRBJ2-5,-,TRBV6-6,14,-,TGTGCCAGCAGGACTAATGCGCTCGAGGAGACCCAGTACTTC,CASRTNALEETQYF
TRBJ1-6,-,TRBV6-5,14,once,TGTGCCAGCAGTTCACAGAGCCCATATTCACCCCTCCACTTT,CASSSQSPYSPLHF
TRBJ2-7,TRBD1,TRBV5-1,12,-,TGCGCCAGCAGCGAGGGACAGAACGAGCAGTACTTC,CASSEGQNEQYF
TRBJ1-1,-,TRBV7-9,13,-,TGTGCCAGCAGCCGAGGGATCAACACTGAAGCTTTCTTT,CASSRGINTEAFF
TRBJ2-7,TRBD2,TRBV28,16,-,TGTGCCAGCAGTTGGGCTAGCGGGAGGGGACACTACGAGCAGTACTTC,CASSWASGRGHYEQYF
TRBJ1-2,TRBD1,TRBV3-1/TRBV3-2,16,-,TGTGCCAGCAGCCAAAGGGACAGGGGTTGGGACTATGGCTACACCTTC,CASSQRDRGWDYGYTF
TRBJ1-2,-,TRBV27,17,-,TGTGCCAGCAGTTCTCTACCGGGGGGGGTTAATCAACGCGGCTACACCTTC,CASSSLPGGVNQRGYTF
TRBJ1-2,-,TRBV15,15,once,TGTGCCACCAGCGAGGGGAGGGAGGGACTCTATGGCTACACCTTC,CATSEGREGLYGYTF
TRBJ1-2,-,TRBV27,15,-,TGTGCCAGCAGTTCCGCAACTCCGGGTAACTATGGCTACACCTTC,CASSSATPGNYGYTF
TRBJ2-1,TRBD2,TRBV11-3,15,-,TGTGCCAGCAGCTACGTACTAGCGGGGTACAATGAGCAGTTCTTC,CASSYVLAGYNEQFF